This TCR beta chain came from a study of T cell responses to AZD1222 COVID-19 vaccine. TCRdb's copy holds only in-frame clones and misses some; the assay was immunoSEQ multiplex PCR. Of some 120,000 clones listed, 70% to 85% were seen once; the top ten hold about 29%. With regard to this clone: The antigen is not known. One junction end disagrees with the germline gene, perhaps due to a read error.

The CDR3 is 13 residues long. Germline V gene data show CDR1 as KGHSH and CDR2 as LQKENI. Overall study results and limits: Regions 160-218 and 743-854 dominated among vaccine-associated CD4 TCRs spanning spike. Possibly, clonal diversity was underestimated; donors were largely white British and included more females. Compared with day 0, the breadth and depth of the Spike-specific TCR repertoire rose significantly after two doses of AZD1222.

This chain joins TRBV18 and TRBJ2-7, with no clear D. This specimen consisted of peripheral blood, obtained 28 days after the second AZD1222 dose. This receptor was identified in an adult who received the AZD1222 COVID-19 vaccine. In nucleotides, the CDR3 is TGTGCCAGCTCTCCCGTCCCAGGATACGAGCAGTACTTT. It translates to CASSPVPGYEQYF.